This record looks at one TCR beta chain sequence and its context. UMI-labeled 5' RACE yielded the TRB cDNA libraries. TCRdb reprocessed the 5' RACE reads and keeps a single row for each CDR3 protein, giving no DNA. This table holds 45,000 to 60,000 distinct CDR3 sequences. These data come from a study of CXCR3-negative and CXCR3-positive naive CD8 T cells. The specimen was memory CD8+ T cells from blood. This receptor was taken from a human donor in good health. Some clones in this sample may be carry-over from other donors' samples.

Here the CDR3 reads CSAVTGTSGSYEQFF. The chain has TRBV20-1 and TRBJ2-1; checking the TCRdb D call of TRBD2 is not possible without DNA. Per germline, CDR1 DFQATT and CDR2 SNEGSKA (reference sequence). The CDR3 is made up of 15 amino acids.